This T cell receptor beta chain appears in the sequencing data of a study of CD8 T cells in ankylosing spondylitis. TCRdb re-called the 5' RACE reads through MiXCR, storing one row per CDR3 protein. Of 300,000 to 350,000 distinct CDR3 sequences in the sample, 14% to 15% were seen once. The table lists this clonotype with a few counts. This CDR3 spans 15 amino acids. Trimming removed 6 bases from V and 6 bases from J; junction bases left unmatched: 12. Germline CDR1 MDHEN, CDR2 SYDVKM. The sample comprised blood, either unsorted or a sorted T cell fraction (not recorded which). V and J are TRBV28 and TRBJ2-3; 7 bases align to TRBD1. The receptor's source is a male donor with ankylosing spondylitis or in good health (not recorded which). DNA of the CDR3: TGTGCCAGCAGCCCCCGGCGAGGGGGCGAGGATACGCAGTATTTT. Translation gives CASSPRRGGEDTQYF. Using reference TRBV28 and TRBJ2-3 for the parts outside the CDR3, the full variable domain is DVKVTQSSRYLVKRTGEKVFLECVQDMDHENMFWYRQDPGLGLRLIYFSYDVKMKEKGDIPEGYSVSREKKERFSLILESASTNQTSMYLCASSPRRGGEDTQYFGPGTRLTVL.